The 3 T cell receptor beta chains reported below all come from one sample, sequenced in a study of shared clonotypes between healthy human individuals (dated by TCRdb to 2018 to 2021). Library prep was done by the immunoSEQ multiplex PCR assay. This immuneACCESS table, as held by TCRdb, lists in-frame sequences with V and J called but not all clones. Of the missing ones, under half trace to an unresolved V gene in checked studies; the others have no known cause. For this sample the table gives fewer than 400,000 clones, of which around 72% were detected only once. About 9.4% of the sample comes from the top ten. Sequences were obtained from memory CD4+ T cells sorted from blood. Explained via the paper, the cell subset or site label denotes: CD45RA-negative fraction. These receptors were obtained from a man between 25 and 39 years old in good health.

The CDR3 sequence is CASSLVGGQGRNEQFF. The CDR3 nucleotides are TGCGCCAGCAGCTTGGTAGGGGGACAGGGGAGGAATGAGCAGTTCTTC. The chain is built from TRBV5-1 and TRBJ2-1; TRBD1 matches at 10 bases. CDR3 size: 16 residues. J lost 7 bases, V lost 0 bases, and 7 bases had no gene match. Per germline, CDR1 SGHRS and CDR2 YFSETQ.

V is TRBV12-2 and J is TRBJ2-2; the D call in the table, TRBD1, was not verified against the DNA. TRBV12-2 is a pseudogene segment. The CDR3 is 18 amino acids. CDR3 coding DNA: TGTGCAAGTCGCTACATTGGGACCCGGACAGGGGTACCCGGGGAGCTGTTTTTT. It is translated as CASRYIGTRTGVPGELFF.

This chain connects TRBV14 to TRBJ2-2; D is uncertain. From germline, CDR1 is SGHDN and CDR2 FVKESK. V lost 2 bases and J lost 7, with 11 bases in between. The CDR3 length is 14 residues. The CDR3 DNA is TGTGCCAGCAGCCAACTTTTGTCCGACGGGGAGCTGTTTTTT. Its translation is CASSQLLSDGELFF.